These 18 T cell receptor beta chains share one sample of origin, sequenced in a study of a mutant IDH1 vaccine in newly diagnosed glioma. Their recognized antigens are unknown. The time point is: week 11, during vaccination. Vaccinated patients received 300 ug of mutant IDH1 20-mer peptide per dose, with topical imiquimod. Some clones are missing from TCRdb's copy, which holds only in-frame ones; the method was immunoSEQ multiplex PCR. The table records more than 50,000 clones, around 80% of them present only once. Sequencing used PBMCs, obtained from a glioma patient whose treatment included an IDH1 peptide vaccine. These receptors all stem from a middle-aged man with glioma.

This clone occurred a few times. V gene TRBV11-3 combines with J gene TRBJ2-3, with D uncertain. Germline CDR1 SGHNT, CDR2 YENEEA. The CDR3 sequence is 11 residues long. V was pared by 5 bases and J by 5 bases, with 5 bases between. The CDR3 DNA reads TGTGCCAGCAGCCTCAGAGATACGCAGTATTTT. Encoded protein: CASSLRDTQYF.

This rearrangement joins TRBV7-2 to TRBJ2-7; D might be TRBD2 (6 bases). This CDR3 spans 13 amino acids. V was trimmed by 2 bases and J by 3 bases, leaving 8 bases between them. Germline CDR1 SGHTA, CDR2 FQGNSA. CDR3 protein: CASSLTSSYEQYF. The CDR3, as DNA: TGTGCCAGCAGCTTAACTAGCAGCTACGAGCAGTACTTC.

The rearrangement links TRBV5-1 to TRBJ2-3; 10 positions agree with TRBD2. CDR3 length: 16 residues. CDR1 is SGHRS, CDR2 YFSETQ, per germline. V shed 0 bases, J shed 4 bases, and the junction held 5 bases outside the gene matches. The DNA for the CDR3 is TGCGCCAGCAGCTTGGCAGCTAGCGGGAGCTCAGATACGCAGTATTTT. It codes for CASSLAASGSSDTQYF.

V and J are TRBV30 and TRBJ1-2; D unresolved. The CDR3 loop spans 10 amino acids. V was pared by 4 bases and J by 8 bases, with 8 bases between. Germline CDR1 and CDR2: GTSNPN and SVGIG (reference sequence). The CDR3, as DNA: TGTGCCTGGATAGGCGACGGCTACACCTTC. Translation: CAWIGDGYTF.

Remarks on this clone: An end of the junction differs from the germline gene, which may be a read error. The V gene is TRBV6-1, the J gene TRBJ2-1; 8 positions match TRBD2. CDR1 and CDR2 (germline): MNHNS, SASEGT. This CDR3 contains 16 residues. CDR3 in amino acids: CASREAGVSSYNEQFF. The CDR3 bases are TGTGCCAGCAGGGAAGCGGGGGTTAGCTCCTACAATGAGCAGTTCTTC.

J is TRBJ2-1 and V is TRBV11-3; D gene ambiguous. The CDR3 totals 12 residues. Trimming left V 5 bases short and J 7 bases short, with 9 bases between. Germline V gives CDR1 SGHNT, CDR2 YENEEA. As DNA, the CDR3 is TGTGCCAGCAGCAATATCGGAAATGAGCAGTTCTTC. Amino acid sequence: CASSNIGNEQFF.

The chain is built from TRBV6-5 and TRBJ1-2, with 7 bases lining up with TRBD1. Per the germline V gene, CDR1 is MNHEY and CDR2 is SVGAGI. The CDR3 is 15 amino acids. After removal of 0 bases from V and 3 bases from J, the junction contained 4 bases not matched to a gene. The DNA for the CDR3 is TGTGCCAGCAGTTACTCGACAGGGAGTTACTATGGCTACACCTTC. Protein: CASSYSTGSYYGYTF.

J is TRBJ2-3 and V is TRBV6-4; 9 bases map to TRBD2. CDR3 size: 14 residues. Germline-derived CDR1 and CDR2 are MRHNA and SNTAGT. V gave up 4 bases and J gave up 1 base; unmatched junction bases: 0. The CDR3 nucleotides are TGTGCCAGCAGTGCTAGCGGGGGCACAGATACGCAGTATTTT. It yields the protein CASSASGGTDTQYF.

The CDR3 loop is CASSVPGAGGNTIYF. In DNA form, the CDR3 reads TGTGCCAGCAGCGTCCCAGGGGCTGGTGGAAACACCATATATTTT. The chain couples TRBV7-2 to TRBJ1-3, with D perhaps TRBD1 (6 bases). The length of the CDR3 is 15 residues. Trimming pared 5 bases from V and 3 bases from J, leaving 14 bases between. The germline V gene encodes CDR1 SGHTA and CDR2 FQGNSA.

This clone was picked up one time. The chain joins TRBV5-1 to TRBJ2-7, with D maybe TRBD2 (6 bases). V lost 3 bases to trimming and J lost 2 bases, with 12 bases between them. CDR3 size: 14 residues. Germline CDR1 and CDR2: SGHRS and YFSETQ. The CDR3 region has the DNA TGCGCCAGCAGCTCCGGGACTGAAGCCTACGAGCAGTACTTC. This codes for CASSSGTEAYEQYF.

The V call is TRBV5-1, the J call TRBJ2-3, with D hard to call. The V end lost 0 bases, the J end lost 2 bases, and 4 bases lay between the germline ends. The CDR3 totals 13 residues. Per the germline V gene, CDR1 is SGHRS and CDR2 is YFSETQ. The CDR3 loop reads CASSLEDTDTQYF. CDR3 coding DNA: TGCGCCAGCAGCTTGGAAGACACAGATACGCAGTATTTT.

V and J are TRBV2 and TRBJ1-4; unclear D gene. The V gene lost 8 bases and the J gene lost 1 base, with 11 bases spanning the gap. Germline-derived CDR1 and CDR2 are SNHLY and FYNNEI. The CDR3 loop spans 14 amino acids. The CDR3 here is CASAVLGTNEKLFF. The CDR3 DNA is TGTGCCAGCGCGGTGTTAGGAACTAATGAAAAACTGTTTTTT.

V usage is TRBV2 and J usage is TRBJ2-1; 10 nucleotides match TRBD2. The CDR3 is 14 amino acids. The germline V gene has CDR1 SNHLY and CDR2 FYNNEI. The V segment lost 3 bases and the J segment 9 bases; nucleotides outside the gene matches: 5. In DNA, the CDR3 is TGTGCCAGCAGTGAGTGGCTAGCGGGGGTTGAGCAGTTCTTC. It is translated as CASSEWLAGVEQFF.

V gene TRBV19 combines with J gene TRBJ2-3; D remains unclear. The CDR3 contains 11 residues. With 6 bases removed from V and 6 bases from J, the gap between germline ends came to 7 bases. CDR1 is LNHDA and CDR2 is SQIVND in the germline V gene (reference sequence). This CDR3 reads CASSLMDTQYF. The CDR3 bases are TGTGCCAGTAGCCTTATGGATACGCAGTATTTT.

The chain recombines TRBV7-2 with TRBJ2-7, with D possibly being TRBD1 or TRBD2 (6 bases each). Germline CDR1 SGHTA, CDR2 FQGNSA. V lost 2 bases, J lost 4 bases, and 15 bases lay in between. This CDR3 spans 15 amino acids. CDR3 sequence: CASSLSHGGGYEQYF. In DNA form, the CDR3 reads TGTGCCAGCAGCTTATCCCACGGGGGCGGGTACGAGCAGTACTTC.

The genes are TRBV4-3 and TRBJ2-7, with D unclear. V dropped 0 bases and J dropped 5 bases, with 8 bases sitting between them. From germline, CDR1 is LGHNA and CDR2 YSLEER. This CDR3 region has 13 residues. The CDR3 spells CASSQDISDEQYF. CDR3 in DNA: TGCGCCAGCAGCCAAGATATTTCGGACGAGCAGTACTTC.

This chain joins TRBV5-1 and TRBJ2-7; D possibly corresponds to TRBD2 (6 bases). Germline-derived CDR1 and CDR2 are SGHRS and YFSETQ. V lost 0 bases to trimming and J lost 2 bases, with 12 bases between them. This CDR3 has 15 amino acids. CDR3: CASSLEGAGAYEQYF. In DNA form, the CDR3 reads TGCGCCAGCAGCTTGGAGGGAGCGGGCGCCTACGAGCAGTACTTC.

V and J are TRBV2 and TRBJ2-3; D call uncertain. The CDR3 length is 14 residues. Between the trimmed V and J ends, which lost 5 bases and 7 bases, there was a span of 16 bases. Looked up from germline, CDR1 is SNHLY and CDR2 is FYNNEI. The CDR3 sequence is CASSQANPKHTQYF. The CDR3 bases are TGTGCCAGCAGTCAGGCGAACCCAAAGCATACGCAGTATTTT.